Given below is one T cell receptor beta chain in context. UMIs accompanied the 5'RACE template switching by which TCR beta cDNA was made. TCRdb reprocessed the 5' RACE reads and reports one entry per CDR3 protein, with no DNA. Its table lists about 260,000 distinct CDR3 sequences. The data are from a study of T cells expressing NK-cell markers. About the research overall: Cells sorted as CD3+CD56+NKG2C+, CD3+CD56+NKG2C- and CD3+CD56-NKG2C+ T cells supplied the TCR beta repertoires. HCMV seropositivity characterized most of the eight sequenced donors, and seronegativity one.

The CDR3 covers 17 residues. The sequenced material came from blood T cells: a sorted CD56 or NKG2C T cell subset, CD4+ or CD8+ T cells, or bulk PBMC T cells (not recorded which). The V gene is TRBV12-3 or TRBV12-4, the J gene TRBJ2-7; absent DNA, TCRdb's TRBD1 call cannot be checked. This sequence originates from a man between 18 and 35 years old in good health. This chain's CDR3 is CASSWGVPSDGTYEQYF.